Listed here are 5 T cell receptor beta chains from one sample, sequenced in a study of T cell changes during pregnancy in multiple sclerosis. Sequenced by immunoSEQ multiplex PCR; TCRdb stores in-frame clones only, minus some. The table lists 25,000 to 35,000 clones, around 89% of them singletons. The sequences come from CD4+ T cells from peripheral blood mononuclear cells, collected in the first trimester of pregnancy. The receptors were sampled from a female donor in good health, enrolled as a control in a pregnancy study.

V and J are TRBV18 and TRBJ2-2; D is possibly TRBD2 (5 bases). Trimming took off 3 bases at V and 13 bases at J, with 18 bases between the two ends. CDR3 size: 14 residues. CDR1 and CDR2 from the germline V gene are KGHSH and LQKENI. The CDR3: CASSPKAGIVGLFF. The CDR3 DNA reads TGTGCCAGCTCACCGAAAGCCGGGATTGTTGGGCTGTTTTTT.

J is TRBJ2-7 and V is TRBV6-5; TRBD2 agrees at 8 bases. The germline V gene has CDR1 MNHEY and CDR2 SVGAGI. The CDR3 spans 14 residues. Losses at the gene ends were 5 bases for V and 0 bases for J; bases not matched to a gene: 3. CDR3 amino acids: CASSSSGNSYEQYF. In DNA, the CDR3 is TGTGCCAGCAGTAGTAGCGGGAACTCCTACGAGCAGTACTTC.

As DNA, the CDR3 is TGTGCCAGCTTGCAGGATAACAATGAGCAGTTCTTC. Protein sequence: CASLQDNNEQFF. The rearrangement links TRBV7-2 to TRBJ2-1; no firm D call. This CDR3 has 12 amino acids. In germline, CDR1 is SGHTA, CDR2 FQGNSA. V was shortened by 8 bases and J by 5 bases, with 10 bases between the two germline ends.

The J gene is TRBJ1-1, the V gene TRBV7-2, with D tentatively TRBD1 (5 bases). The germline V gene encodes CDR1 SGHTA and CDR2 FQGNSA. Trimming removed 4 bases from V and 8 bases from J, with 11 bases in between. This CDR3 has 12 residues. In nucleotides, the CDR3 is TGTGCCAGCAGCTCAAGGGCAGGGGAAGCTTTCTTT. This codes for CASSSRAGEAFF.

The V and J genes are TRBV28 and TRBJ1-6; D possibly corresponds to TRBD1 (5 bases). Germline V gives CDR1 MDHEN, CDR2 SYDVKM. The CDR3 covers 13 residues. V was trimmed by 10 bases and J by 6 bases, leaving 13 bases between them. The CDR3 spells CANQGSSNSPLHF. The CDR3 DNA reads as TGTGCCAACCAGGGTTCGTCTAATTCACCCCTCCACTTT.